The clone carrying this T cell receptor (beta chain) was recorded a few times. Antigen: not known. Trimming took 0 bases from V and 4 from J, leaving 15 bases between them. The CDR3 length is 15 residues. Germline CDR1 reads GTSNPN; CDR2 reads SVGIG (reference sequence). Primers for the PCR totalled 60 Vbeta and 13 Jbeta. Produced via immunoSEQ multiplex PCR; TCRdb's table is partial and in-frame only. The data hold under 200,000 clones, with 62% observed a single time. These data originate in a study of cytomegalovirus exposure and HLA in healthy donors. Findings and caveats of the study: Highest at DRB1 and lowest at HLA-C, TCR association rates differed among HLA loci in a later analysis. The authors listed approximately 160 TCR beta chains as cytomegalovirus-associated.

The sequence was obtained from a man aged 35-49 years in good health and CMV-seronegative. The sequenced material came from PBMCs. The chain recombines TRBV30 with TRBJ1-1; D perhaps matches TRBD1 (5 bases). The CDR3 region is CAWSVLVREGTEAFF. In DNA, the CDR3 is TGTGCCTGGAGTGTACTTGTCAGGGAGGGCACTGAAGCTTTCTTT. Complete variable domain (other parts from reference TRBV30 and TRBJ1-1): SQTIHQWPATLVQPVGSPLSLECTVEGTSNPNLYWYRQAAGRGLQLLFYSVGIGQISSEVPQNLSASRPQDRQFILSSKKLLLSDSGFYLCAWSVLVREGTEAFFGQGTRLTVV.